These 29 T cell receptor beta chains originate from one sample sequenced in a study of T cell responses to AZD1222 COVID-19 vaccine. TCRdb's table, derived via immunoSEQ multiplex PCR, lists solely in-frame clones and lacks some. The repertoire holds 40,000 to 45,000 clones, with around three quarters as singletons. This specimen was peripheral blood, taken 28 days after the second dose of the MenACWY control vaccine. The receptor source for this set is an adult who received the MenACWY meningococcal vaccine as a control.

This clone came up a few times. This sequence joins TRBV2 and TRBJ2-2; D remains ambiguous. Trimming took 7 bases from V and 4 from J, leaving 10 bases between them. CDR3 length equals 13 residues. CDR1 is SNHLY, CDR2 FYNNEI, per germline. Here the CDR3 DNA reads TGTGCCAGCAACTTTGAGGTCACCGGGGAGCTGTTTTTT. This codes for CASNFEVTGELFF.

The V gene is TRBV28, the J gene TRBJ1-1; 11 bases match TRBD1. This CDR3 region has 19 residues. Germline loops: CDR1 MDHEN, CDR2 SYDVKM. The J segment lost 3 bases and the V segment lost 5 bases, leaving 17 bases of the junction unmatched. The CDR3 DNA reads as TGTGCCAGCAGTACCCCGTCTTCCCCCCGGACAGGGGGCTACACTGAAGCTTTCTTT. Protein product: CASSTPSSPRTGGYTEAFF.

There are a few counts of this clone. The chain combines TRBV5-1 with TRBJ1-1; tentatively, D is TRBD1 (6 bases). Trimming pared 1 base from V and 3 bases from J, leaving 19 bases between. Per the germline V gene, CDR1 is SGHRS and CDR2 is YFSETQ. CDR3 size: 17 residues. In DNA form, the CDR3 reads TGCGCCAGCAGCTTGAGAACAGGGTGGCGTCGGGACACTGAAGCTTTCTTT. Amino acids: CASSLRTGWRRDTEAFF.

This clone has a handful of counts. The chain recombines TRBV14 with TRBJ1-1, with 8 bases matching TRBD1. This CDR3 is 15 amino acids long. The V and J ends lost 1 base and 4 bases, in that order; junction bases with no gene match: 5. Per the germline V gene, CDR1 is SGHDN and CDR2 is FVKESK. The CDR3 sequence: CASSQAAGGGTEAFF. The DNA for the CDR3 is TGTGCCAGCAGCCAAGCTGCAGGGGGCGGCACTGAAGCTTTCTTT.

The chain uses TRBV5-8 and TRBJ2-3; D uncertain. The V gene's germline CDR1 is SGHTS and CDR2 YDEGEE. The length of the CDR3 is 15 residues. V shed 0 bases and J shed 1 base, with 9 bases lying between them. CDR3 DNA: TGTGCCAGCAGCTTGGCCGTCCCTCGCACAGATACGCAGTATTTT. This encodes CASSLAVPRTDTQYF.

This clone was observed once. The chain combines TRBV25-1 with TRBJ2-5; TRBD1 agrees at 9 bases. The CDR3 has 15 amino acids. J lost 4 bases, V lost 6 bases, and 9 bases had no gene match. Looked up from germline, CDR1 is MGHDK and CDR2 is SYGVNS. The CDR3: CASRPTGTGRETQYF. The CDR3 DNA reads TGTGCCAGCAGACCAACCGGGACAGGGCGAGAGACCCAGTACTTC.

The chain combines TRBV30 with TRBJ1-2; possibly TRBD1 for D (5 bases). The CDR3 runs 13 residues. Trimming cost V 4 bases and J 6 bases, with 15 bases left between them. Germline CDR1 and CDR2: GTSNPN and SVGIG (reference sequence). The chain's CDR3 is CAWNPVRANGYTF. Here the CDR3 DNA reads TGTGCCTGGAACCCGGTCAGGGCGAATGGCTACACCTTC.

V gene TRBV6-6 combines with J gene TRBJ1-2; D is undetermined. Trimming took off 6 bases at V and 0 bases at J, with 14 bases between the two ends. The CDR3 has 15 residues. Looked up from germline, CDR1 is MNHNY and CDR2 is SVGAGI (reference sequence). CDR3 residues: CASSRISQPNYGYTF. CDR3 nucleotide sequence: TGTGCCAGCAGCCGAATTAGCCAGCCTAACTATGGCTACACCTTC.

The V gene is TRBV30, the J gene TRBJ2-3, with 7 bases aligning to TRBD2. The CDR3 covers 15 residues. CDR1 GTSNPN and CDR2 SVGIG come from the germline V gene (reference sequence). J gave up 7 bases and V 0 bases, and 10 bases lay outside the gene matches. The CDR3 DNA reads TGTGCCTGGAGTGTCGACCTAGCGGCGGGTTATACGCAGTATTTT. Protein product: CAWSVDLAAGYTQYF.

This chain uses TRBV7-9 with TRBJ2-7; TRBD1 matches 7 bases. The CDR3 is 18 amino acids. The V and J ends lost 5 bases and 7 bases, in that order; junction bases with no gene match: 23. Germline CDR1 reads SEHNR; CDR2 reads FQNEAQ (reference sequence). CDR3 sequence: CASSNRDRPVFLGWEQYV. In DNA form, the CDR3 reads TGTGCCAGCAGCAACCGGGACAGACCCGTTTTTTTGGGGTGGGAGCAGTACGTC.

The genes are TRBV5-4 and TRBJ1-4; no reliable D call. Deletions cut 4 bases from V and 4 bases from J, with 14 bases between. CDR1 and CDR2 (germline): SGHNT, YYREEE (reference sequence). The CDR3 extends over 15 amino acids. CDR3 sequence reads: CASSAARGSNEKLFF. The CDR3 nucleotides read TGTGCCAGCAGCGCCGCCCGCGGTAGTAATGAAAAACTGTTTTTT.

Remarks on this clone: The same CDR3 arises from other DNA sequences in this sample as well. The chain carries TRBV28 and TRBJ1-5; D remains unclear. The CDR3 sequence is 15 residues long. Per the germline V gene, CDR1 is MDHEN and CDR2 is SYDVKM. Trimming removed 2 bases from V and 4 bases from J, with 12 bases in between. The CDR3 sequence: CASSLTSGRNQPQHF. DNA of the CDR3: TGTGCCAGCAGTTTAACCTCCGGTAGAAATCAGCCCCAGCATTTT.

CDR3 DNA: TGTGCCAGCAGCCCCCGGGACGGTTACAATCAGCCCCAGCATTTT. Encoded protein: CASSPRDGYNQPQHF. The V and J genes are TRBV28 and TRBJ1-5, with D perhaps TRBD1 (5 bases). Trimming took 6 bases from V and 3 from J, leaving 15 bases between them. CDR1 and CDR2 from the germline V gene are MDHEN and SYDVKM. The CDR3 runs to 15 residues.

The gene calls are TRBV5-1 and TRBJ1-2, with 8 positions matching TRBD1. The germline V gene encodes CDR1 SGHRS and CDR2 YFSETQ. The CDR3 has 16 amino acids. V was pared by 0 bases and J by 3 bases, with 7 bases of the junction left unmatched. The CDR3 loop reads CASSLGQGKYDYGYTF. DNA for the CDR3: TGCGCCAGCAGCTTGGGACAGGGGAAATATGACTATGGCTACACCTTC. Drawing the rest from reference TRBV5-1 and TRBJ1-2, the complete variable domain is KAGVTQTPRYLIKTRGQQVTLSCSPISGHRSVSWYQQTPGQGLQFLFEYFSETQRNKGNFPGRFSGRQFSNSRSEMNVSTLELGDSALYLCASSLGQGKYDYGYTFGSGTRLTVV.

The CDR3 region has the DNA TGTGCCAGCAGGCGCTCTAGGGGGGCGGGATCACCCCTCCACTTT. Its protein product is CASRRSRGAGSPLHF. The chain carries TRBV27 and TRBJ1-6, with a tentative D call TRBD1 (6 bases). Germline V lookup: CDR1 MNHEY, CDR2 SMNVEV (reference sequence). Trimming removed 6 bases from V and 10 bases from J, with 19 bases in between. The CDR3 consists of 15 residues.

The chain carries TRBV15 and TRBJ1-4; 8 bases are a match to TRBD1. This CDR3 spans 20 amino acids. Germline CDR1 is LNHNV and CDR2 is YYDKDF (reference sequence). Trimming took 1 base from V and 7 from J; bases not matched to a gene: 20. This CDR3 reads CATSRALPGTGEPRGEKLFF. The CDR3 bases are TGTGCCACCAGCAGAGCGCTCCCCGGGACAGGTGAGCCCCGCGGTGAAAAACTGTTTTTT. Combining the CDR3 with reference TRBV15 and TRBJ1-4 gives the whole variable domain DAMVIQNPRYQVTQFGKPVTLSCSQTLNHNVMYWYQQKSSQAPKLLFHYYDKDFNNEADTPDNFQSRRPNTSFCFLDIRSPGLGDTAMYLCATSRALPGTGEPRGEKLFFGSGTQLSVL.

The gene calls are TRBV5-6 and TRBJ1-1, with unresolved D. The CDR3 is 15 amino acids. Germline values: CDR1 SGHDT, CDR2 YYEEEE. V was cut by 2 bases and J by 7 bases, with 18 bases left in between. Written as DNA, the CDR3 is TGTGCCAGCAGCTTTGTTGGCGGTATGAAGGGTGAAGCTTTCTTT. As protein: CASSFVGGMKGEAFF.

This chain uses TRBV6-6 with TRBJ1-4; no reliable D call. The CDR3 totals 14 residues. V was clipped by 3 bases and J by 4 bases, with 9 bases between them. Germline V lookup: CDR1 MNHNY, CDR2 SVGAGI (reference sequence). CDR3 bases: TGTGCCAGCAGTTATGGCAGAAATAATGAAAAACTGTTTTTT. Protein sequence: CASSYGRNNEKLFF.

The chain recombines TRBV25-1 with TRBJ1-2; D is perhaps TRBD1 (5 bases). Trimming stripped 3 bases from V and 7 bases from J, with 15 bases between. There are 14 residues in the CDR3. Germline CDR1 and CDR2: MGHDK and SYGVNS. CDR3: CASSEEQGFLGYTF. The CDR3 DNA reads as TGTGCCAGCAGTGAGGAGCAGGGCTTCCTTGGCTACACCTTC.

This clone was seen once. The CDR3 nucleotides read TGTGCCAGCAGCCGGGGGGGGACCGAGGCTAACTATGGCTACACCTTC. Translated, it gives CASSRGGTEANYGYTF. The chain couples TRBV7-2 to TRBJ1-2, with D maybe TRBD1 (5 bases). Germline V CDR1 and CDR2: SGHTA, FQGNSA. CDR3 length: 16 amino acids. Trimming left V 5 bases short and J 0 bases short, with 16 bases between.

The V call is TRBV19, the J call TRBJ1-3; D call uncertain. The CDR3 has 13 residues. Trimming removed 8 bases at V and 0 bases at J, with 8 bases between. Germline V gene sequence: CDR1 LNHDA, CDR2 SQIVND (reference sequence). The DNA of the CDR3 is TGTGCCAGTTCTGGCCTCTCTGGAAACACCATATATTTT. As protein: CASSGLSGNTIYF.

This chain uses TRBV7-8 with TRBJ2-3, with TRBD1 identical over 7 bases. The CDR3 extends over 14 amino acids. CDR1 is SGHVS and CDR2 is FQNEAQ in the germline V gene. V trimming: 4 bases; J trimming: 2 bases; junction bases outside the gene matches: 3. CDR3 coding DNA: TGTGCCAGCAGCTCGGGACAGCCCACAGATACGCAGTATTTT. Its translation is CASSSGQPTDTQYF.

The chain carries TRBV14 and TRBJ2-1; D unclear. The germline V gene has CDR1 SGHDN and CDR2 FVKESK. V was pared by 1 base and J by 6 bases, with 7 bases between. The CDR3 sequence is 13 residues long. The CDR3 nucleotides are TGTGCCAGCAGCCAAGGGCTCCCCAATGAGCAGTTCTTC. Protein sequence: CASSQGLPNEQFF.

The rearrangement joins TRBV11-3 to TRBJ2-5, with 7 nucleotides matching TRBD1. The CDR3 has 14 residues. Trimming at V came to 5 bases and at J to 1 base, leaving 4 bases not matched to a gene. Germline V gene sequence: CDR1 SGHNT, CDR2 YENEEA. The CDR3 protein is CASSPRTGQETQYF. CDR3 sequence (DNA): TGTGCCAGCAGCCCCCGGACAGGCCAAGAGACCCAGTACTTC.

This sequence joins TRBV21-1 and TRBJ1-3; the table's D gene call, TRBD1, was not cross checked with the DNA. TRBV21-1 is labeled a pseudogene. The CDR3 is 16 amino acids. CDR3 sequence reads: CASSINRHHSGNTIYF. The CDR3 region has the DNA TGTGCCAGCAGCATAAACAGGCACCACTCTGGAAACACCATATATTTT.

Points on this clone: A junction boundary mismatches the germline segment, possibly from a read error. This CDR3 is CASSVEGLYF. The CDR3 DNA reads TGTGCCAGCAGCGTAGAAGGGTTATATTTT. The chain joins TRBV11-3 to TRBJ1-3; D is ambiguous. Germline lookup yields CDR1 SGHNT and CDR2 YENEEA. The CDR3 is 10 amino acids.

The DNA for the CDR3 is TGTGCCAGCAGTCGTACGAGGGGGGGCGCAACTAATGAAAAACTGTTTTTT. Amino acid sequence: CASSRTRGGATNEKLFF. J is TRBJ1-4 and V is TRBV27; maybe TRBD1 (6 bases). Trimming shortened V by 5 bases and J by 0 bases, and 16 bases separated the two germline ends. Per the germline V gene, CDR1 is MNHEY and CDR2 is SMNVEV (reference sequence). There are 17 residues in the CDR3.

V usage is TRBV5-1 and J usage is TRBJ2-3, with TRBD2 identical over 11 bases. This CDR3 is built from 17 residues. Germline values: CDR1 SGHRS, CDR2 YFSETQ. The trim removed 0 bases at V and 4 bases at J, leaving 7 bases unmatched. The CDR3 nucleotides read TGCGCCAGCAGCTTGGGTGACTTTAGCGGGGGGGCAGATACGCAGTATTTT. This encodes CASSLGDFSGGADTQYF.

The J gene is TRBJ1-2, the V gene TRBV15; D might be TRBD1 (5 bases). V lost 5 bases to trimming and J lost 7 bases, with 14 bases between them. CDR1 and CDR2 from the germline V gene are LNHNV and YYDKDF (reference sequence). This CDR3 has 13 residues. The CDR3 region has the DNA TGTGCCACCAGCCCCATGGGGGGTCGTGGCTACACCTTC. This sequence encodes CATSPMGGRGYTF.